The T cell receptor beta chain under discussion was sequenced for a study of cytomegalovirus exposure and HLA in healthy donors. The CDR3 contains 13 residues. V was pared by 6 bases and J by 6 bases, with 15 bases between. In germline, CDR1 is SNHLY, CDR2 FYNNEI. Whole-study findings and limits: The study labeled 170 or so TCR beta chains cytomegalovirus-associated.

Data came from immunoSEQ multiplex PCR; TCRdb stores just in-frame clones and leaves some out. The table includes 95,000 to 150,000 clones, around nine tenths detected once. With respect to this clone: Its antigen is not known.

A roughly 120-subject validation cohort, separate from the approximately 610-subject first cohort, supplied the donors. This clonotype was sampled from a woman younger than 30 in good health and CMV-seropositive. This rearrangement joins TRBV2 to TRBJ2-7; D may be TRBD2 (6 bases). The sequencing input was PBMCs. The CDR3 DNA follows: TGTGCCAGCAGCCGAAGTCCCGGGGGCGAGCAGTACTTC. It is translated as CASSRSPGGEQYF.